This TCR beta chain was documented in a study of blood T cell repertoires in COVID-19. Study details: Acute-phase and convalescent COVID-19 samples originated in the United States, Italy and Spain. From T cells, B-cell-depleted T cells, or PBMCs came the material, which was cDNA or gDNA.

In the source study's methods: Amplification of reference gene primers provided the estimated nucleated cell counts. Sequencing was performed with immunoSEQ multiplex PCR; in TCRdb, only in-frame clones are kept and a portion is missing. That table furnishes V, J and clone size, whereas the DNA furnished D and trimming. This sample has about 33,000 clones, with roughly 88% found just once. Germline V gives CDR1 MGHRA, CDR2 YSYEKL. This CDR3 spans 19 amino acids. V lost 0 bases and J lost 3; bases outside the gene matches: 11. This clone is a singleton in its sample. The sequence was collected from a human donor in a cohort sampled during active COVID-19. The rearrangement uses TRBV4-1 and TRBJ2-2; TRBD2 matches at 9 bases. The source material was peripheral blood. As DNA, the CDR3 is TGCGCCAGCAGCCAAGACAATTTGGGCGGGAGGGTATACACCGGGGAGCTGTTTTTT. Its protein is CASSQDNLGGRVYTGELFF.